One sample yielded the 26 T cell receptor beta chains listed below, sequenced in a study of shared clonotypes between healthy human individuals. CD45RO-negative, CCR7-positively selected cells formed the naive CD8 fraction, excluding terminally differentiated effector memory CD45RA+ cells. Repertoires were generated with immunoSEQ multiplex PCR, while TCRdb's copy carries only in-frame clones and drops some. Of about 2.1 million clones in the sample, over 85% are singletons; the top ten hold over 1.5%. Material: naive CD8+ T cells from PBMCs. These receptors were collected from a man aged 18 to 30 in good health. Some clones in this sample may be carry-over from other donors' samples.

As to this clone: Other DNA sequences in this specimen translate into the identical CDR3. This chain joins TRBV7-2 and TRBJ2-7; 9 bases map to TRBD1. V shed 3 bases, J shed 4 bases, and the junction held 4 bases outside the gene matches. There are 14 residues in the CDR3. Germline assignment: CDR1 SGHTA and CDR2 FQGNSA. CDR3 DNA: TGTGCCAGCAGCTTCCGGGACAGGGCTTACGAGCAGTACTTC. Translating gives CASSFRDRAYEQYF.

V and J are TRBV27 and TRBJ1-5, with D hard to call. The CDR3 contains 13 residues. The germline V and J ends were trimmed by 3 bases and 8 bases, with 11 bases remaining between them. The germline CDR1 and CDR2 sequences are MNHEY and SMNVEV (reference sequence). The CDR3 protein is CASSLGGLKPQHF. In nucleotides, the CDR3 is TGTGCCAGCAGTTTGGGCGGTTTGAAGCCCCAGCATTTT.

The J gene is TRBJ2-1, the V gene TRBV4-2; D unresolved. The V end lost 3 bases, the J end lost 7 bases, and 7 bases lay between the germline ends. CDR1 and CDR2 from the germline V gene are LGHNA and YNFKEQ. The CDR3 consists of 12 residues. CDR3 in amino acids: CASSHMGNEQFF. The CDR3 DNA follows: TGTGCCAGCAGCCACATGGGGAATGAGCAGTTCTTC.

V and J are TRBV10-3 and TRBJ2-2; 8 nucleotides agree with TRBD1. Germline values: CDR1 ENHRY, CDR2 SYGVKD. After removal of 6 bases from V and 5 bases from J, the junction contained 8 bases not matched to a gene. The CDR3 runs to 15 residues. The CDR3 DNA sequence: TGTGCCATCAGGACCGGGACAGGAGAAACCGGGGAGCTGTTTTTT. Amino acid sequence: CAIRTGTGETGELFF.

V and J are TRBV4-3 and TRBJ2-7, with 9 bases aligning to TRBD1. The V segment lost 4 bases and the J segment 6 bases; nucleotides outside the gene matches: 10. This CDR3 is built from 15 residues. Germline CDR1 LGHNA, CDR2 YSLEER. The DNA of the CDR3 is TGCGCCAGCAGCCTAGCGTGGACAGGGGCTTTCGAGCAGTACTTC. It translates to CASSLAWTGAFEQYF.

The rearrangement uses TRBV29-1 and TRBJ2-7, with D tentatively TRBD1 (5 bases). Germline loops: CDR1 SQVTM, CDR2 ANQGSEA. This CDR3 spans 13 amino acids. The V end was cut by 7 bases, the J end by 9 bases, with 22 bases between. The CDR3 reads CSAEQGGAGRQYF. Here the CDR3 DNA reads TGCAGCGCCGAACAAGGTGGGGCCGGTCGGCAGTACTTC.

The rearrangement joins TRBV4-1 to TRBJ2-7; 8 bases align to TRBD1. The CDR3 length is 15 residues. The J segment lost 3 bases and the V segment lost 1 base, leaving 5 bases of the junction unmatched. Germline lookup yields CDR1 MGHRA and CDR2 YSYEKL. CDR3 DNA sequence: TGCGCCAGCAGCCAAGTAGGGGACAGGTACTACGAGCAGTACTTC. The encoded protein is CASSQVGDRYYEQYF.

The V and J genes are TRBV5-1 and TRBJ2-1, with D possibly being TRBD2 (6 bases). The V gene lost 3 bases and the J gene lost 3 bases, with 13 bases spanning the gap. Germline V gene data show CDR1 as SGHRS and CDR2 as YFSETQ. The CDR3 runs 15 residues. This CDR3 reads CASSSRDSFYNEQFF. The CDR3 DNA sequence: TGCGCCAGCAGCTCTCGGGACTCCTTCTACAATGAGCAGTTCTTC.

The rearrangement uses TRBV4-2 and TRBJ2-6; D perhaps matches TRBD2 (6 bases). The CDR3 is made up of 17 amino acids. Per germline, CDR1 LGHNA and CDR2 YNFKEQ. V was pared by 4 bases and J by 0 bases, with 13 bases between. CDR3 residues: CASSPRDFSSGANVLTF. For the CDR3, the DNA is TGTGCCAGCAGCCCCCGGGACTTTAGCTCTGGGGCCAACGTCCTGACTTTC.

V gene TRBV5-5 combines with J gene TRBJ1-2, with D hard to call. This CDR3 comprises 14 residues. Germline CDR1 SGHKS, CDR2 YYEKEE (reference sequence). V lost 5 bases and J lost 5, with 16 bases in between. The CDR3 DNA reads TGTGCCAGCAGGCATACAGAGGCCCCTTATGGCTACACCTTC. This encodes CASRHTEAPYGYTF.

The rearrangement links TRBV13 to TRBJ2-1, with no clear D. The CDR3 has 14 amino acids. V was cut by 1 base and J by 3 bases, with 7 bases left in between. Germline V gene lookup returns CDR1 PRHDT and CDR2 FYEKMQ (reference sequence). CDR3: CASSLAEIYNEQFF. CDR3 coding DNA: TGTGCCAGCAGCTTAGCGGAAATCTACAATGAGCAGTTCTTC.

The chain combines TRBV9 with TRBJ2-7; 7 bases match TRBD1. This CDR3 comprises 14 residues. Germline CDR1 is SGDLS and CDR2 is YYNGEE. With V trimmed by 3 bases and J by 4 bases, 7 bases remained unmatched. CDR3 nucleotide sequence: TGTGCCAGCAGCGGTGGAGACAGGGAATACGAGCAGTACTTC. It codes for CASSGGDREYEQYF.

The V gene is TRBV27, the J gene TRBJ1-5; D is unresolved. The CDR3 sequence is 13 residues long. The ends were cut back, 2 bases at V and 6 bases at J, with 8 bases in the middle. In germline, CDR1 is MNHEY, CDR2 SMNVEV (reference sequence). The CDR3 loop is CASSLDRAQPQHF. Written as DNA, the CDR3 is TGTGCCAGCAGTTTAGATCGGGCTCAGCCCCAGCATTTT.

CDR3: CASSMILGYEQYF. The CDR3 region has the DNA TGTGCCAGTAGTATGATCCTAGGGTACGAGCAGTACTTC. The chain recombines TRBV19 with TRBJ2-7; D is unresolved. Germline-derived CDR1 and CDR2 are LNHDA and SQIVND (reference sequence). The CDR3 runs to 13 residues. The V gene lost 3 bases and the J gene lost 4 bases, with 10 bases spanning the gap. Based on the CDR3 plus reference TRBV19 and TRBJ2-7, the full variable domain is DGGITQSPKYLFRKEGQNVTLSCEQNLNHDAMYWYRQDPGQGLRLIYYSQIVNDFQKGDIAEGYSVSREKKESFPLTVTSAQKNPTAFYLCASSMILGYEQYFGPGTRLTVT.

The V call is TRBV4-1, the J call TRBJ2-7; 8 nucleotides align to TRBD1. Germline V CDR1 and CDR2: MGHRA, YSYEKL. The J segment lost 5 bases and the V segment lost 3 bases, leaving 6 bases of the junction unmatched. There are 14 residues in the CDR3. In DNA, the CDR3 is TGCGCCAGCAGCCACAGACAACAGGGGGACGAGCAGTACTTC. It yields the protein CASSHRQQGDEQYF.

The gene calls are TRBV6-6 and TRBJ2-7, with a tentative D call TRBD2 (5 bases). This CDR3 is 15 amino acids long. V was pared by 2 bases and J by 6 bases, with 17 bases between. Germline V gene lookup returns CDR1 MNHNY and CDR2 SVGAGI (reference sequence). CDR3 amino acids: CASSYDDYGGFEQYF. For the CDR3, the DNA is TGTGCCAGCAGTTACGACGACTACGGCGGATTCGAGCAGTACTTC.

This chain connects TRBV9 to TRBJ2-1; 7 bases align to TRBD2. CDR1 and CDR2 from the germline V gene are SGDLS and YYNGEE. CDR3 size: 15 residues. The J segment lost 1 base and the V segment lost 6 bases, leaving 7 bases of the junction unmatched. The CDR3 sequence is CASTGLAESYNEQFF. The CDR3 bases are TGTGCCAGCACGGGCCTAGCGGAATCCTACAATGAGCAGTTCTTC.

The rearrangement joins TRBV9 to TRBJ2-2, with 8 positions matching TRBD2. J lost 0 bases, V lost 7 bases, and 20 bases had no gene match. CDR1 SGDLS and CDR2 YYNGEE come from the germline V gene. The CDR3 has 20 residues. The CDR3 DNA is TGTGCCAGCTCATTTCAGTTCCCTAGCGGGCACCTCCCGAACACCGGGGAGCTGTTTTTT. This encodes CASSFQFPSGHLPNTGELFF.

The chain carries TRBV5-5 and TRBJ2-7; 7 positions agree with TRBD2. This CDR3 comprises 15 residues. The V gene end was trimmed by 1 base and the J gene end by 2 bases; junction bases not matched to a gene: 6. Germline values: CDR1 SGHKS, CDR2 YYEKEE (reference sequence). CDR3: CASSLRSSGTYEQYF. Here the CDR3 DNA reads TGTGCCAGCAGCTTGAGGTCTAGCGGAACCTACGAGCAGTACTTC.

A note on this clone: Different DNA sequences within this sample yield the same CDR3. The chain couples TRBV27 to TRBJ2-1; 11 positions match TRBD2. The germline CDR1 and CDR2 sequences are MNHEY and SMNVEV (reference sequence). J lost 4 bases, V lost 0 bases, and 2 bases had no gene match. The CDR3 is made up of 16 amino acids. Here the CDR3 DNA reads TGTGCCAGCAGTTTATCCGGGACTAGCGGTTACAATGAGCAGTTCTTC. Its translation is CASSLSGTSGYNEQFF.

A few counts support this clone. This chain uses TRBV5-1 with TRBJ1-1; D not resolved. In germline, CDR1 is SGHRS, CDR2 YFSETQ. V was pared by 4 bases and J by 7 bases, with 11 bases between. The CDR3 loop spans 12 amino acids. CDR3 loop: CASSPGRNEAFF. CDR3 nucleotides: TGCGCCAGCAGCCCCGGACGAAATGAAGCTTTCTTT.

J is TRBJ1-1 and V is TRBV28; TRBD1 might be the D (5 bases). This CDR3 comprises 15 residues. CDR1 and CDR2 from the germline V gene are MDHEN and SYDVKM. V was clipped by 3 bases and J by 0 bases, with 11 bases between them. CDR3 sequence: CASSLGEEVNTEAFF. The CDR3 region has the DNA TGTGCCAGCAGTTTGGGGGAGGAGGTGAACACTGAAGCTTTCTTT.

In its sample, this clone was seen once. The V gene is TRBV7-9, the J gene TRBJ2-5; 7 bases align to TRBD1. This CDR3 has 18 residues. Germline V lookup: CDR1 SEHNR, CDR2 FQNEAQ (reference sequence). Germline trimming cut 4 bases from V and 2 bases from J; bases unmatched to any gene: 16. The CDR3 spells CASSSNLRRQGPQETQYF. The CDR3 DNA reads TGTGCCAGCAGCTCAAACCTAAGGCGACAGGGACCGCAAGAGACCCAGTACTTC.

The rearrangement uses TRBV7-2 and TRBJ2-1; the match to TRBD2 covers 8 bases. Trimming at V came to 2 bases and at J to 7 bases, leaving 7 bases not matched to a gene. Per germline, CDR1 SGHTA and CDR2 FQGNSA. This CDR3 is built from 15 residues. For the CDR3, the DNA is TGTGCCAGCAGCTTATCACTAGCGGAGAGGAATGAGCAGTTCTTC. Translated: CASSLSLAERNEQFF.

The DNA for the CDR3 is TGTGCCAGCAGCTTAGGTAGGGCTCACCAGCCCCAGCATTTT. It is translated as CASSLGRAHQPQHF. The rearrangement joins TRBV7-8 to TRBJ1-5; D call uncertain. The CDR3 is 14 amino acids. V was cut by 1 base and J by 7 bases, with 11 bases left in between. Germline V lookup: CDR1 SGHVS, CDR2 FQNEAQ.

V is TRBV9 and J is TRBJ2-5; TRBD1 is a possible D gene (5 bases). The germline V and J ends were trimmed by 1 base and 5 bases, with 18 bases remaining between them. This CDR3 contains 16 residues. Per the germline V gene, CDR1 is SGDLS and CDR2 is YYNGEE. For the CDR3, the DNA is TGTGCCAGCAGCGTACTAGGGCAGGCGAAGGGGGAGACCCAGTACTTC. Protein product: CASSVLGQAKGETQYF.